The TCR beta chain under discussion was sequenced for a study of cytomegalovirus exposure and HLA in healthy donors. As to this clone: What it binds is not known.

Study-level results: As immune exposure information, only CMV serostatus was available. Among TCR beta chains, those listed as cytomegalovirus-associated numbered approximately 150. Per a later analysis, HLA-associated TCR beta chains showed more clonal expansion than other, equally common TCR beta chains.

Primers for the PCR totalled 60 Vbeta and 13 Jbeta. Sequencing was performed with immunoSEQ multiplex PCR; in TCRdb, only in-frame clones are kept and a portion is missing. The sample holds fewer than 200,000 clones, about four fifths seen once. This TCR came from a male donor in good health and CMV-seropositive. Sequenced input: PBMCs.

CDR3 residues: CASSPGGREQYF. The CDR3 nucleotides read TGCGCCAGCAGCCCGGGTGGGAGGGAGCAGTACTTC. The chain recombines TRBV4-1 with TRBJ2-5, with 7 bases identical to TRBD2. Per the germline V gene, CDR1 is MGHRA and CDR2 is YSYEKL. The V gene end was trimmed by 4 bases and the J gene end by 11 bases; junction bases not matched to a gene: 7. The CDR3 totals 12 residues.